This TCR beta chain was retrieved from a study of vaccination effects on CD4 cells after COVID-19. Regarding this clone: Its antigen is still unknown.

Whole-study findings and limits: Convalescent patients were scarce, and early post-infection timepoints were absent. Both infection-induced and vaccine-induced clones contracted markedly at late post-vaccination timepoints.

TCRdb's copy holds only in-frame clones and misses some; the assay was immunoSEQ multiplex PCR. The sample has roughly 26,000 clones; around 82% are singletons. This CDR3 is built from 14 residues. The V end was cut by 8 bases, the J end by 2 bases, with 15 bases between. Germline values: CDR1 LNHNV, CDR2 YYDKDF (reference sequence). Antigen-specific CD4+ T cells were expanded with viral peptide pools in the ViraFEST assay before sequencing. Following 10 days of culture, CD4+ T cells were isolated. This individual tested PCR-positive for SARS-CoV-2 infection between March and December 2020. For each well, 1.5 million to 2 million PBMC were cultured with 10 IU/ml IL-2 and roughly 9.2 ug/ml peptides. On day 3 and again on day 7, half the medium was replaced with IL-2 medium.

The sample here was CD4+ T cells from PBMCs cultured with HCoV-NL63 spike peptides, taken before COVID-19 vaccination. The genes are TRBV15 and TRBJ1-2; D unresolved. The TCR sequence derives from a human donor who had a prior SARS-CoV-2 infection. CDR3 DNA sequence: TGTGCCACCGCGAATTTTATCGGAAACTATGGCTACACCTTC. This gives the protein CATANFIGNYGYTF.